Following are 23 T cell receptor beta chains from one sample sequenced in a study of blood T cell repertoires in COVID-19. Only in-frame clones appear in the TCRdb table, and some are missing; sequencing was by immunoSEQ multiplex PCR. The table includes just over 250,000 clones, 88% detected once. The sequenced sample was peripheral blood. The receptors here all came from a man aged 55 to 70 who had recovered from COVID-19.

V gene TRBV14 combines with J gene TRBJ1-2, with 7 nucleotides matching TRBD1. With V trimmed by 4 bases and J by 6 bases, 5 bases remained unmatched. The CDR3 totals 13 residues. Germline CDR1 and CDR2: SGHDN and FVKESK. The CDR3 loop reads CASSLQGFDGYTF. For the CDR3, the DNA is TGTGCCAGCAGCCTACAGGGGTTTGATGGCTACACCTTC.

This clone was detected only once. The CDR3 reads CASSPGLPNTEAFF. The DNA for the CDR3 is TGTGCCAGCAGCCCGGGACTCCCGAACACTGAAGCTTTCTTT. The chain links TRBV6-5 to TRBJ1-1; tentative D call: TRBD1 (5 bases). CDR1 MNHEY and CDR2 SVGAGI come from the germline V gene. The CDR3 loop spans 14 amino acids. Trimming pared 6 bases from V and 1 base from J, leaving 12 bases between.

The table lists this clone with a count of one. The CDR3 DNA sequence: TGTGCCAGCAGTCTAGACTACACCGGGGAGCTGTTTTTT. This codes for CASSLDYTGELFF. The genes are TRBV6-6 and TRBJ2-2; D is unclear. The CDR3 is made up of 13 amino acids. Germline lookup yields CDR1 MNHNY and CDR2 SVGAGI (reference sequence). V shed 5 bases and J shed 3 bases, with 7 bases lying between them.

The DNA of the CDR3 is TGTGCCAGCAGTTACGGCGGGACAGGGTACGGCGAGCAGTACTTC. This encodes CASSYGGTGYGEQYF. This chain links TRBV6-5 with TRBJ2-7; 9 bases are shared with TRBD1. The germline gives CDR1 MNHEY, CDR2 SVGAGI. The V and J ends lost 2 bases and 6 bases, in that order; junction bases with no gene match: 8. The CDR3 sequence is 15 residues long.

This clone has a single count. This rearrangement joins TRBV6-6 to TRBJ2-7; 10 bases map to TRBD1. CDR3 length: 16 residues. From germline, CDR1 is MNHNY and CDR2 SVGAGI (reference sequence). V lost 7 bases, J lost 0 bases, and 9 bases stayed unmatched. CDR3 in DNA: TGTGCCAGCATCAACCCTAGGACAGGGGGCTCCTACGAGCAGTACTTC. Protein product: CASINPRTGGSYEQYF.

This clone appeared a single time. Other DNA sequences of this sample code for an identical CDR3. The chain links TRBV3-1 (or the pseudogene TRBV3-2) to TRBJ2-7, with D unclear. The CDR3 extends over 12 amino acids. Trimming took 4 bases from V and 0 from J, leaving 4 bases between them. Germline V gene sequence: CDR1 LGHDT, CDR2 YNNKEL (reference sequence). The CDR3 DNA reads as TGTGCCAGCAGCCCCCGCTCCTACGAGCAGTACTTC. This codes for CASSPRSYEQYF.

The V call is TRBV6-2 or TRBV6-3, the J call TRBJ1-6, with 7 bases lining up with TRBD1. Germline V gives CDR1 MNHEY, CDR2 SVGEGT. J lost 10 bases, V lost 6 bases, and 9 bases had no gene match. CDR3 length: 14 amino acids. CDR3 residues: CASSPGTVSSPLHF. CDR3 nucleotides: TGTGCCAGCAGCCCCGGGACAGTTTCATCACCCCTCCACTTT.

The chain recombines TRBV6-5 with TRBJ1-6; 7 bases agree with TRBD1. Unmatched junction bases numbered 5, after V lost 7 bases and J lost 5 bases. Germline V gives CDR1 MNHEY, CDR2 SVGAGI. This CDR3 comprises 14 residues. The CDR3 here is CASMRDRDNSPLHF. CDR3 DNA: TGTGCCAGCATGCGGGACAGAGATAATTCACCCCTCCACTTT.

The gene calls are TRBV3-1 (or the pseudogene TRBV3-2) and TRBJ1-4, with TRBD1 as a possible D gene (6 bases). Trimming took off 2 bases at V and 5 bases at J, with 15 bases between the two ends. Per germline, CDR1 LGHDT and CDR2 YNNKEL (reference sequence). The CDR3 extends over 16 amino acids. The CDR3 region is CASSQQLTGFNEKLFF. Here the CDR3 DNA reads TGTGCCAGCAGCCAACAATTAACAGGGTTCAATGAAAAACTGTTTTTT.

The chain links TRBV12-3 or TRBV12-4 to TRBJ1-5; no clear D. V shed 5 bases and J shed 3 bases, with 5 bases lying between them. The CDR3 length is 12 residues. This CDR3 reads CASSDSNQPQHF. The CDR3, as DNA: TGTGCCAGCAGTGACTCCAATCAGCCCCAGCATTTT.

V and J are TRBV24-1 and TRBJ1-2, with 7 bases fitting TRBD1. This CDR3 spans 15 amino acids. In germline, CDR1 is KGHDR, CDR2 SFDVKD. The J segment lost 6 bases and the V segment lost 2 bases, leaving 8 bases of the junction unmatched. This CDR3 reads CATSDSNRDRNGYTF. The CDR3 DNA reads as TGTGCCACCAGTGATTCAAACCGGGACAGAAATGGCTACACCTTC.

The chain has TRBV30 and TRBJ2-3; 8 nucleotides match TRBD1. Looked up from germline, CDR1 is GTSNPN and CDR2 is SVGIG (reference sequence). This CDR3 region has 14 residues. Trimming took 2 bases from V and 4 from J; bases not matched to a gene: 5. CDR3 sequence reads: CAWSYGQGPDTQYF. CDR3 nucleotide sequence: TGTGCCTGGAGTTACGGACAGGGACCAGATACGCAGTATTTT.

This clone was detected a few times. This chain connects TRBV3-1 (or the pseudogene TRBV3-2) to TRBJ2-7; D call uncertain. Between the trimmed V and J ends, which lost 4 bases and 1 base, there was a span of 14 bases. The CDR3 totals 15 residues. Germline V gene data show CDR1 as LGHDT and CDR2 as YNNKEL (reference sequence). The CDR3 loop reads CASSLILGTSYEQYF. The CDR3 region has the DNA TGTGCCAGCAGCCTTATCCTCGGTACTTCCTACGAGCAGTACTTC.

The CDR3 protein is CASSFPGQSALYEQYF. The CDR3 DNA is TGTGCCAGCAGTTTTCCGGGACAGTCCGCCCTCTACGAGCAGTACTTC. V is TRBV27 and J is TRBJ2-7; 7 bases fit TRBD1. The CDR3 sequence is 16 residues long. V shed 3 bases, J shed 3 bases, and the junction held 11 bases outside the gene matches. CDR1 and CDR2 (germline): MNHEY, SMNVEV (reference sequence).

V and J are TRBV6-5 and TRBJ2-7, with TRBD1 as a possible D gene (6 bases). V was trimmed by 3 bases and J by 2 bases, leaving 17 bases between them. CDR1 is MNHEY and CDR2 is SVGAGI in the germline V gene. There are 16 residues in the CDR3. CDR3 protein: CASSYTQGSLTYEQYF. CDR3 in DNA: TGTGCCAGCAGTTATACTCAGGGGTCCCTTACCTACGAGCAGTACTTC.

This chain links TRBV7-9 with TRBJ1-6, with TRBD1 identical over 7 bases. V lost 4 bases, J lost 0 bases, and 3 bases stayed unmatched. Germline CDR1 and CDR2: SEHNR and FQNEAQ (reference sequence). The CDR3 totals 16 residues. DNA for the CDR3: TGTGCCAGCAGCTCGACAGGGAGCTCCTATAATTCACCCCTCCACTTT. It yields the protein CASSSTGSSYNSPLHF.

The chain combines TRBV7-2 with TRBJ1-5; perhaps TRBD1 as D (5 bases). Trimming removed 5 bases from V and 0 bases from J, with 11 bases in between. CDR3 length equals 15 residues. Germline loops: CDR1 SGHTA, CDR2 FQGNSA. CDR3 in amino acids: CASSQTGGSNQPQHF. The CDR3 coding sequence is TGTGCCAGCAGCCAAACGGGGGGTAGCAATCAGCCCCAGCATTTT. Complete variable domain (other parts from reference TRBV7-2 and TRBJ1-5): GAGVSQSPSNKVTEKGKDVELRCDPISGHTALYWYRQSLGQGLEFLIYFQGNSAPDKSGLPSDRFSAERTGGSVSTLTIQRTQQEDSAVYLCASSQTGGSNQPQHFGDGTRLSIL.

The V gene is TRBV5-5, the J gene TRBJ2-7; D is possibly TRBD1 (6 bases). The CDR3 has 11 amino acids. V was trimmed by 4 bases and J by 7 bases, leaving 9 bases between them. Germline V gives CDR1 SGHKS, CDR2 YYEKEE (reference sequence). The CDR3 region is CASSATGEQYF. CDR3 DNA: TGTGCCAGCAGCGCCACAGGGGAGCAGTACTTC.

J is TRBJ2-5 and V is TRBV13, with D uncertain. Trimming removed 4 bases at V and 0 bases at J, with 15 bases between. CDR3 length: 16 amino acids. Germline V gene data show CDR1 as PRHDT and CDR2 as FYEKMQ (reference sequence). CDR3 amino acids: CASSSPPTHHQETQYF. In nucleotides, the CDR3 is TGTGCCAGCAGCTCCCCCCCTACCCACCACCAAGAGACCCAGTACTTC.

This clone showed up just once. The CDR3 DNA reads as TGTGCCAGCAGTTACGACAGCCGCACAGATACGCAGTATTTT. It is translated as CASSYDSRTDTQYF. The genes are TRBV6-5 and TRBJ2-3; maybe TRBD1 (5 bases). V was trimmed by 2 bases and J by 1 base, leaving 7 bases between them. The CDR3 runs 14 residues. CDR1 and CDR2 (germline): MNHEY, SVGAGI.

This rearrangement joins TRBV9 to TRBJ2-4; TRBD2 matches 11 bases. CDR1 SGDLS and CDR2 YYNGEE come from the germline V gene. The CDR3 spans 16 residues. V was clipped by 4 bases and J by 9 bases; unmatched bases: 12. CDR3 protein: CASSPRGPSGGTIQYF. The CDR3 DNA reads TGTGCCAGCAGCCCCAGGGGGCCTAGCGGGGGGACCATTCAGTACTTC.

The chain joins TRBV10-2 to TRBJ1-4, with 7 bases matching TRBD1. After removal of 4 bases from V and 14 bases from J, the junction contained 7 bases not matched to a gene. Germline V gene lookup returns CDR1 WSHSY and CDR2 SAAADI. This CDR3 is built from 12 residues. Here the CDR3 reads CASSVLGGELFF. The DNA for the CDR3 is TGCGCCAGCAGTGTTTTAGGGGGCGAGCTGTTTTTT.

The J gene is TRBJ1-2, the V gene TRBV29-1; 8 bases fit TRBD1. The trim removed 5 bases at V and 5 bases at J, leaving 4 bases unmatched. The CDR3 is 12 residues long. Germline loops: CDR1 SQVTM, CDR2 ANQGSEA. In DNA, the CDR3 is TGCAGCGTTACGGACAGGGAGTATGGCTACACCTTC. Residues: CSVTDREYGYTF.